The clone carrying this T cell receptor (beta chain) came up a few times. Antigen: not known. This CDR3 contains 17 residues. V lost 2 bases, J lost 0 bases, and 7 bases stayed unmatched. CDR1 and CDR2 from the germline V gene are LNHNV and YYDKDF (reference sequence). These data belong to a study of cytomegalovirus exposure and HLA in healthy donors. The wider study: Falling in the Caucasian-associated ancestry cluster were about four fifths of under 450 genotyped donors. Findings and limits, study-wide: TCR beta chain V- and J-gene trimming was linked, in a later analysis, to a missense variant in DCLRE1C. The listing of 150 or so TCR beta chains classed them as cytomegalovirus-associated.

The PCR was carried out with 60 Vbeta primers and 13 Jbeta primers. Per the study methods: Unique TCR beta chains numbered approximately 80 million in a later analysis, with approximately 10 million shared. Sequencing was performed with immunoSEQ multiplex PCR; in TCRdb, only in-frame clones are kept and a portion is missing. V, J and clone size derive from that table, while D and trimming were established from the DNA sequence. The sample carries around 110,000 clones, 70% to 85% recorded once. Sequences were obtained from PBMCs. V is TRBV15 and J is TRBJ1-3; 7 bases match TRBD1. This clonotype was sampled from a man aged 60 to 75 in good health and CMV-seronegative. The CDR3 spells CATSRFFDRVSGNTIYF. The CDR3 DNA is TGTGCCACCAGCAGATTTTTCGACAGGGTCTCTGGAAACACCATATATTTT.